This T cell receptor (beta chain) is drawn from a study of radiotherapy plus CTLA-4 blockade in lung cancer. In the study overall: Patients showed objective responses in 15% to 20% of cases and disease control in under 40%. Overall study findings and caveats: Alongside interferon-beta, early blood T cell clone dynamics were reportedly the best predictor of response. Expansion of tumor-derived TCR clones was observed in blood after radiotherapy plus ipilimumab.

Worth noting for this clone: Antigen unknown.

Measured with immunoSEQ multiplex PCR; TCRdb has only the in-frame clones, and not every one. There are some 73,000 clones in the sample; about four fifths occur only once, and 0.79% lies in the top ten. The material sequenced was peripheral blood, taken from a patient treated with radiotherapy plus ipilimumab. This receptor was obtained from a human donor with non-small cell lung cancer who had stable disease on radiotherapy plus ipilimumab.

The chain's CDR3 is CASGQTYSSYNSPLHF. The CDR3 coding sequence is TGTGCCAGCGGTCAGACTTACAGCTCCTATAATTCACCCCTCCACTTT. The chain combines TRBV28 with TRBJ1-6; D not resolved. CDR3 length: 16 residues. Trimming cost V 8 bases and J 0 bases, with 14 bases left between them. Germline CDR1 MDHEN, CDR2 SYDVKM. Full variable domain (rest looked up from reference TRBV28 and TRBJ1-6): DVKVTQSSRYLVKRTGEKVFLECVQDMDHENMFWYRQDPGLGLRLIYFSYDVKMKEKGDIPEGYSVSREKKERFSLILESASTNQTSMYLCASGQTYSSYNSPLHFGNGTRLTVT.